These 18 T cell receptor beta chains were sequenced from one sample in a study of cytomegalovirus exposure and HLA in healthy donors. Clones were sequenced by immunoSEQ multiplex PCR, and TCRdb holds only the in-frame ones, with some missing. The table has 200,000 to 300,000 clones, 90% seen once; the top ten hold 3% to 3.5%. Material for sequencing was PBMCs. The receptor set was obtained from a woman aged 25 to 39 in good health and CMV-seronegative.

J is TRBJ2-7 and V is TRBV27; 13 positions match TRBD2. The CDR3 has 15 amino acids. Germline V CDR1 and CDR2: MNHEY, SMNVEV (reference sequence). Trimming took 7 bases from V and 6 from J; bases not matched to a gene: 9. The CDR3, as DNA: TGTGCCAGCAAGGGGACTAGCGGGATATATTCCGAGCAGTACTTC. Its translation is CASKGTSGIYSEQYF.

In DNA form, the CDR3 reads TGCAGCGTCCAGGTTTCGCGGGCCGCCTCCTACAATGAGCAGTTCTTC. It specifies CSVQVSRAASYNEQFF. This chain links TRBV29-1 with TRBJ2-1; D is possibly TRBD2 (5 bases). The V end lost 6 bases, the J end lost 0 bases, and 18 bases lay between the germline ends. This CDR3 comprises 16 residues. Germline V gene sequence: CDR1 SQVTM, CDR2 ANQGSEA.

This chain's CDR3 is CASSEAQWDEQYF. The CDR3 DNA sequence: TGTGCCAGCAGTGAAGCGCAGTGGGACGAGCAGTACTTC. The chain uses TRBV2 and TRBJ2-7; D is undetermined. CDR3 length equals 13 residues. CDR1 SNHLY and CDR2 FYNNEI come from the germline V gene. With 0 bases removed from V and 5 bases from J, the gap between germline ends came to 8 bases.

This clone has just a few counts. The rearrangement links TRBV7-3 to TRBJ2-1, with D perhaps matching TRBD1 (5 bases). Between the trimmed V and J ends, which lost 5 bases and 5 bases, there was a span of 13 bases. CDR3 size: 14 residues. The V gene's germline CDR1 is SGHTA and CDR2 FQGTGA. For the CDR3, the DNA is TGTGCCAGCAGCGTAGGACAACCCCACAATGAGCAGTTCTTC. It translates to CASSVGQPHNEQFF.

This clone was seen a single time. The chain couples TRBV11-2 to TRBJ2-5, with D perhaps matching TRBD2 (6 bases). V was pared by 1 base and J by 5 bases, with 14 bases between. The germline CDR1 and CDR2 sequences are SGHAT and FQNNGV. The CDR3 is made up of 15 amino acids. The CDR3 DNA reads TGTGCCAGCAGCTTAGGGCACCGCGGGGCGGAGACCCAGTACTTC. Its protein is CASSLGHRGAETQYF.

J is TRBJ2-7 and V is TRBV19, with D tentatively TRBD2 (5 bases). V gave up 3 bases and J gave up 7 bases, with 13 bases separating them. CDR3 size: 13 residues. Germline CDR1 and CDR2: LNHDA and SQIVND (reference sequence). CDR3 nucleotides: TGTGCCAGTAGTATGCTGGCTAGCAGGGAGCAGTACTTC. Encoded protein: CASSMLASREQYF.

This chain links TRBV5-8 with TRBJ1-4; D not resolved. Germline lookup yields CDR1 SGHTS and CDR2 YDEGEE. Trimming pared 0 bases from V and 1 base from J, leaving 7 bases between. The CDR3 length is 15 residues. The CDR3 spells CASSLGWGTNEKLFF. In nucleotides, the CDR3 is TGTGCCAGCAGCTTGGGTTGGGGAACTAATGAAAAACTGTTTTTT.

This clone occurred once. The chain carries TRBV29-1 and TRBJ1-5, with TRBD1 as a possible D gene (5 bases). There are 13 residues in the CDR3. The germline V gene encodes CDR1 SQVTM and CDR2 ANQGSEA. The germline V and J ends were trimmed by 3 bases and 0 bases, with 6 bases remaining between them. Here the CDR3 reads CSVEQGSNQPQHF. The CDR3 DNA follows: TGCAGCGTTGAGCAGGGTAGCAATCAGCCCCAGCATTTT.

The chain combines TRBV7-9 with TRBJ2-2; unclear D gene. The CDR3 sequence is 15 residues long. Per germline, CDR1 SEHNR and CDR2 FQNEAQ (reference sequence). V lost 1 base to trimming and J lost 6 bases, with 12 bases between them. The CDR3 spells CASSLGAPTSGELFF. The CDR3 DNA is TGTGCCAGCAGCTTAGGGGCACCAACATCCGGGGAGCTGTTTTTT.

J is TRBJ2-1 and V is TRBV6-1, with D possibly called TRBD1 or TRBD2 (6 bases each). The ends were cut back, 3 bases at V and 5 bases at J, with 11 bases in the middle. The CDR3 has 14 residues. CDR1 and CDR2 (germline): MNHNS, SASEGT. CDR3 loop: CASSEAGEDNEQFF. Written as DNA, the CDR3 is TGTGCCAGCAGTGAGGCAGGGGAGGACAATGAGCAGTTCTTC.

This chain joins TRBV4-2 and TRBJ2-7; D is undetermined. This CDR3 has 13 amino acids. Germline CDR1 is LGHNA and CDR2 is YNFKEQ. V was shortened by 0 bases and J by 7 bases, with 10 bases between the two germline ends. The CDR3 nucleotides are TGTGCCAGCAGCCAAGATACGGCTCGGGAGCAGTACTTC. It is translated as CASSQDTAREQYF.

The chain uses TRBV28 and TRBJ2-3, with D possibly matching TRBD1 (5 bases). The germline CDR1 and CDR2 sequences are MDHEN and SYDVKM. The CDR3 consists of 13 residues. V lost 7 bases to trimming and J lost 1 base, with 9 bases between them. The CDR3 here is CASNQGGTDTQYF. For the CDR3, the DNA is TGTGCCAGCAACCAGGGCGGCACAGATACGCAGTATTTT. The whole variable domain, remainder taken from reference TRBV28 and TRBJ2-3, is DVKVTQSSRYLVKRTGEKVFLECVQDMDHENMFWYRQDPGLGLRLIYFSYDVKMKEKGDIPEGYSVSREKKERFSLILESASTNQTSMYLCASNQGGTDTQYFGPGTRLTVL.

This clone has a handful of counts. V is TRBV21-1 and J is TRBJ2-7; the table's D call of TRBD2 was not tested on the DNA. TRBV21-1 is noted as a pseudogene. This CDR3 is 15 amino acids long. The CDR3 is CASSKAPSADYEQYF. In nucleotides, the CDR3 is TGTGCCAGCAGCAAAGCCCCTAGCGCGGACTACGAGCAGTACTTC.

The rearrangement links TRBV25-1 to TRBJ2-6; D ambiguous. The ends were cut back, 2 bases at V and 0 bases at J, with 14 bases in the middle. CDR3 length: 18 residues. The germline gives CDR1 MGHDK, CDR2 SYGVNS. The CDR3 is CASSESWLGSSGANVLTF. CDR3 DNA sequence: TGTGCCAGCAGTGAAAGCTGGCTGGGAAGCTCTGGGGCCAACGTCCTGACTTTC.

The chain recombines TRBV5-6 with TRBJ2-7; D is uncertain. V was pared by 0 bases and J by 0 bases, with 13 bases between. CDR1 SGHDT and CDR2 YYEEEE come from the germline V gene. This CDR3 is built from 16 residues. The CDR3 sequence is CASSLGPTSDSYEQYF. The CDR3 nucleotides are TGTGCCAGCAGCTTGGGTCCCACATCAGACTCCTACGAGCAGTACTTC.

The chain carries TRBV4-3 and TRBJ2-4; TRBD1 is a possible D gene (6 bases). Germline assignment: CDR1 LGHNA and CDR2 YSLEER. The ends were cut back, 2 bases at V and 6 bases at J, with 14 bases in the middle. CDR3 length equals 15 residues. The CDR3: CASSQLLEGGNIQYF. The CDR3 region has the DNA TGCGCCAGCAGCCAACTTTTGGAAGGGGGAAACATTCAGTACTTC.

This chain links TRBV19 with TRBJ2-2; 8 bases fit TRBD2. From germline, CDR1 is LNHDA and CDR2 SQIVND (reference sequence). CDR3 length: 16 residues. V gave up 7 bases and J gave up 3 bases; unmatched junction bases: 10. CDR3 sequence: CASTDRWREDTGELFF. The CDR3, as DNA: TGTGCCAGTACCGATAGGTGGCGGGAGGACACCGGGGAGCTGTTTTTT.

This chain joins TRBV5-4 and TRBJ1-1; 8 bases are a match to TRBD1. After removal of 4 bases from V and 4 bases from J, the junction contained 12 bases not matched to a gene. Germline CDR1 SGHNT, CDR2 YYREEE (reference sequence). This CDR3 is built from 16 residues. This CDR3 is CASSTGQVGFGTEAFF. In nucleotides, the CDR3 is TGTGCCAGCAGCACGGGACAGGTGGGGTTCGGCACTGAAGCTTTCTTT.